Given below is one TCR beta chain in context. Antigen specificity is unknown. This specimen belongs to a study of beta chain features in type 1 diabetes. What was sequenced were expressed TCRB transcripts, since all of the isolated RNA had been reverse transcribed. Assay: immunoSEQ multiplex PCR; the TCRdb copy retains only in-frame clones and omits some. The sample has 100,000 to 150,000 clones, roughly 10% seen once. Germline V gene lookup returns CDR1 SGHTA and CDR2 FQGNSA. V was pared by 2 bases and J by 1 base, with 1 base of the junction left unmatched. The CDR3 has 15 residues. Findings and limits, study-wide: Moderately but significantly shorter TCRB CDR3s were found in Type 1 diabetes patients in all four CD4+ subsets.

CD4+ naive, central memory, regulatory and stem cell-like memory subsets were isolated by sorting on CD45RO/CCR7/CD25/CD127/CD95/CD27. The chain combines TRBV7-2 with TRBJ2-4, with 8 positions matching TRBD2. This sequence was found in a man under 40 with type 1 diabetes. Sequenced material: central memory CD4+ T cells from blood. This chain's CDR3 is CASSLKRGAKNIQYF. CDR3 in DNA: TGTGCCAGCAGCTTAAAGCGGGGGGCCAAAAACATTCAGTACTTC.